This TCR beta chain was found in a study of T cell repertoires in ileal Crohn's disease. Regarding the study as a whole: All patients with clonality above 26.8% had endoscopic recurrence. Active smokers at surgery had more clonal expansions than non-smokers.

With 6 bases removed from V and 2 bases from J, the gap between germline ends came to 22 bases. Germline lookup yields CDR1 SGHRS and CDR2 YFSETQ. CDR3 length equals 17 residues. The repertoire was sequenced with immunoSEQ multiplex PCR; TCRdb's copy has only in-frame clones and lacks some. The data show approximately 9,000 clones, roughly 79% seen once. As regards this clone: Its antigen is undetermined.

The rearrangement links TRBV5-1 to TRBJ2-3; the D gene is possibly TRBD2 (6 bases). The sample consisted of ileal tissue. This receptor was identified in an adult with Crohn's disease. CDR3 coding DNA: TGCGCCAGCACCCGTGCGGCTAGCGAGAGGGTCACAGATACGCAGTATTTT. Encoded protein: CASTRAASERVTDTQYF. The variable domain in full, completed from reference TRBV5-1 and TRBJ2-3, reads KAGVTQTPRYLIKTRGQQVTLSCSPISGHRSVSWYQQTPGQGLQFLFEYFSETQRNKGNFPGRFSGRQFSNSRSEMNVSTLELGDSALYLCASTRAASERVTDTQYFGPGTRLTVL.